This T cell receptor (beta chain) stems from a study of blood T cell repertoires in COVID-19. Study-wide context: Samples of COVID-19 (acute and convalescent) were obtained from the United States, Italy and Spain. T cells, B-cell-depleted T cells, or PBMCs provided the cDNA or gDNA that served as material.

Study processing details: Cell counts per sample came from amplifying reference gene primers. The method was immunoSEQ multiplex PCR; TCRdb's version includes in-frame clones alone and lacks a portion of them. V and J calls plus clone size are reproduced from that table; the DNA served to infer D and trimming. The table lists 110,000 to 150,000 clones, roughly 89% of them singletons. Per germline, CDR1 DFQATT and CDR2 SNEGSKA (reference sequence). The CDR3 covers 14 residues. Trimming removed 3 bases from V and 1 base from J, with 11 bases in between. The gene calls are TRBV20-1 and TRBJ2-3; D ambiguous. The sequencing sample was made of peripheral blood. The TCR comes from a man aged 55 to 69 with active or convalescent COVID-19. The CDR3 nucleotides read TGCAGTGCTAGTGGCGGTCTAGGCACAGATACGCAGTATTTT. Its translation: CSASGGLGTDTQYF.